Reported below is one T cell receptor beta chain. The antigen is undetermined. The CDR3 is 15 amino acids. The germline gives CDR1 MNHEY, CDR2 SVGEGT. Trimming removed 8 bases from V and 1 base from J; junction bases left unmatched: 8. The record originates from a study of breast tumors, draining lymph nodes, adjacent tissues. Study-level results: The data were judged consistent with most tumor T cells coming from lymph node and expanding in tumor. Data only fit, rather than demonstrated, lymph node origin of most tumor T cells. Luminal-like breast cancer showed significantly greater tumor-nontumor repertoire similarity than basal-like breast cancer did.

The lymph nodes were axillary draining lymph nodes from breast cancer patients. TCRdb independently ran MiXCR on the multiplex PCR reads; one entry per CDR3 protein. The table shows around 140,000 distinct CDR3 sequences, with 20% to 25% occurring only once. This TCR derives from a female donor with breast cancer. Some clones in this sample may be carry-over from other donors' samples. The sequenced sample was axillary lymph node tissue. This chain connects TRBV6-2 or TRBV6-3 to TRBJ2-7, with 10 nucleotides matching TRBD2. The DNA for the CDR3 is TGTGCCAGCGGGGCTAGCGGGAGCTGGTCCTACGAGCAGTACTTC. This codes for CASGASGSWSYEQYF.